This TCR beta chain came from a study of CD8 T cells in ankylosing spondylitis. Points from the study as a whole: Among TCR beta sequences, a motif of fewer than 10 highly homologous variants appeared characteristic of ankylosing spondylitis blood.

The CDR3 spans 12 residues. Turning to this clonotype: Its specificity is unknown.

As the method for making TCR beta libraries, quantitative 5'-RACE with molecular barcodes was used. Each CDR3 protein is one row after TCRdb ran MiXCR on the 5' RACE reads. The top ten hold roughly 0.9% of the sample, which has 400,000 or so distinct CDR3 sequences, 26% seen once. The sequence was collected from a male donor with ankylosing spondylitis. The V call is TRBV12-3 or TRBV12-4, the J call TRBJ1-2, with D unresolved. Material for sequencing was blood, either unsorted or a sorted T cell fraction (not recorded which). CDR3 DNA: TGTGCAACGGGTGCCTCCAACTATGGCTACACCTTC. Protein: CATGASNYGYTF.